This TCR beta chain was retrieved from a study of technical replicates of blood from a few donors. Produced via immunoSEQ multiplex PCR; TCRdb's table is partial and in-frame only. The table has some 83,000 clones, about 92% seen once; the top ten hold 0.41%. The sample taken for sequencing was T cells isolated from PBMCs. This sequence was found in a human donor in good health.

This chain's CDR3 is CASSQGQGDGNTIYF. The CDR3 DNA sequence: TGCGCCAGCAGCCAAGGACAGGGTGACGGAAACACCATATATTTT. The chain has TRBV4-1 and TRBJ1-3; TRBD1 aligns across 7 bases. Germline trimming cut 1 base from V and 4 bases from J; bases unmatched to any gene: 4. The length of the CDR3 is 15 residues. Germline CDR1 is MGHRA and CDR2 is YSYEKL.